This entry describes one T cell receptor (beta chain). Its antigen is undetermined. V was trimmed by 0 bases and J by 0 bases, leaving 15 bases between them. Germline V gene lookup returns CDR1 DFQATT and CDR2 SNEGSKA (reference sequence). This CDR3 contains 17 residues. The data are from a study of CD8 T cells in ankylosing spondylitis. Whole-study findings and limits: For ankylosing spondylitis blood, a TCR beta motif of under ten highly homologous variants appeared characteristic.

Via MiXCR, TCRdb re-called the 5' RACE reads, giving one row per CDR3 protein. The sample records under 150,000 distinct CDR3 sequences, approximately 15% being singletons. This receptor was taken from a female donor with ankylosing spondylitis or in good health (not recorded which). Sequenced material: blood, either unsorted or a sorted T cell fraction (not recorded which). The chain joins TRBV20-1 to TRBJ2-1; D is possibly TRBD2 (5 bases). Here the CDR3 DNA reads TGCAGTGCTAGAGATGAGGGATCCGGTCTCTCCTACAATGAGCAGTTCTTC. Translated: CSARDEGSGLSYNEQFF.